This T cell receptor (beta chain) came from a study of PD-L1 blockade in urothelial cancer. Whole-study context: Patients went on atezolizumab around 2014, receiving 1,200 mg intravenously every 3 weeks. Bladder-origin urothelial cancer in males covered about nine tenths of the roughly 30 patients. As for prior chemotherapy regimens, patients had received 0 to 3.

Clones were sequenced by immunoSEQ multiplex PCR, and TCRdb holds only the in-frame ones, with some missing. The sample records 100,000 or so clones, about 91% being singletons. Study conclusions and caveats: Blood TCR clonality below the median before treatment was a predictor of better survival.

This CDR3 comprises 17 residues. The germline CDR1 and CDR2 sequences are LNHDA and SQIVND (reference sequence). V shed 5 bases and J shed 1 base, with 20 bases lying between them. With respect to this clone: What it binds is not known.

The source of this sequence is a woman aged 80 or over with urothelial cancer. The sequencing used PBMCs, collected around atezolizumab (anti-PD-L1) treatment. The chain links TRBV19 to TRBJ1-1; a possible D gene is TRBD1 (6 bases). CDR3 protein: CASSGGRGRQGNTEAFF. CDR3 nucleotides: TGTGCCAGTAGTGGGGGCAGGGGAAGGCAAGGGAACACTGAAGCTTTCTTT.